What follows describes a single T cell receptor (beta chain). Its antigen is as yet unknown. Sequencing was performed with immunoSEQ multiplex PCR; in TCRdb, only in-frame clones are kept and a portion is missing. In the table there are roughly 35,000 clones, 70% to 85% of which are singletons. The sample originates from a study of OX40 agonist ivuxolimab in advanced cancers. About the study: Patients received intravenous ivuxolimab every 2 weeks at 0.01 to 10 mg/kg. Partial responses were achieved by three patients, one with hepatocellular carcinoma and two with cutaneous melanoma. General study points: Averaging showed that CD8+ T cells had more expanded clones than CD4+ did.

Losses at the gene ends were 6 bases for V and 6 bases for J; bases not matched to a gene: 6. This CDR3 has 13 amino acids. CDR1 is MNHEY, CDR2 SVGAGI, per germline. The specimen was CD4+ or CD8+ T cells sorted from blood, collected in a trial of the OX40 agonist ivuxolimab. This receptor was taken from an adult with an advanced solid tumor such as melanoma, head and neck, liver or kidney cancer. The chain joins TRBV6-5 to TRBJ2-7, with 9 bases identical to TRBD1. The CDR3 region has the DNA TGTGCCAGCAGGCCAGGGACAGGGAGCGAGCAGTACTTC. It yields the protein CASRPGTGSEQYF.